Presented here are 7 T cell receptor beta chains from one specimen sequenced in a study of monozygotic twins with inflammatory bowel disease. TCRdb reprocessed the 5' RACE reads, keeping one entry per CDR3 protein, no DNA. The sample holds 140,000 to 150,000 distinct CDR3 sequences. The sequenced sample was blood. All receptors derive from a human donor with ulcerative colitis or Crohn's disease, or a healthy co-twin of an affected twin (not recorded which).

The genes are TRBV4-2 and TRBJ2-7; TCRdb designates TRBD2, a call that cannot be tested without DNA. Germline values: CDR1 LGHNA, CDR2 YNFKEQ. The CDR3 sequence is 12 residues long. CDR3 sequence: CASSQRVGEQYF.

The chain uses TRBV29-1 and TRBJ2-3. The CDR3 sequence is 13 residues long. Germline CDR1 SQVTM, CDR2 ANQGSEA. The CDR3: CSVGPQSTDTQYF.

The chain joins TRBV10-3 to TRBJ2-7; the D call from TCRdb, TRBD1, cannot be confirmed without DNA. Germline CDR1 and CDR2: ENHRY and SYGVKD. CDR3 length: 15 amino acids. The CDR3 reads CAISESTGQGGSQYF.

V usage is TRBV5-1 and J usage is TRBJ2-3; TCRdb selects TRBD2, and the lack of DNA leaves this call unchecked. Per the germline V gene, CDR1 is SGHRS and CDR2 is YFSETQ. The CDR3 runs 16 residues. This CDR3 reads CASSFSSAPLADTQYF.

The gene calls are TRBV20-1 and TRBJ1-1. Germline values: CDR1 DFQATT, CDR2 SNEGSKA (reference sequence). CDR3 length: 14 residues. The CDR3 is CSARGGPQNTEAFF.

This chain connects TRBV27 to TRBJ1-6; as DNA is missing, the TRBD1 call by TCRdb cannot be tested. The germline V gene encodes CDR1 MNHEY and CDR2 SMNVEV (reference sequence). The CDR3 spans 14 residues. This CDR3 reads CASSLTGLGSPLHF.

The rearrangement joins TRBV4-3 to TRBJ2-2. The CDR3 is 15 residues long. CDR1 and CDR2 from the germline V gene are LGHNA and YSLEER. This CDR3 reads CASSQESARTGELFF.